What follows describes a single T cell receptor beta chain. This sample was taken from a study of blood T cell repertoires in COVID-19. Across the whole study: Whether acute or convalescent, the COVID-19 samples came from the United States, Italy and Spain. The cDNA or gDNA used as material had been derived from T cells, B-cell-depleted T cells, or PBMCs.

CDR1 and CDR2 (germline): SGHNT, YYREEE (reference sequence). Germline trimming cut 0 bases from V and 4 bases from J; bases unmatched to any gene: 7. The CDR3 totals 17 residues. In the original analysis: Amplification with reference gene primers provided the estimates of nucleated cell counts. Sequencing was performed with immunoSEQ multiplex PCR; in TCRdb, only in-frame clones are kept and a portion is missing. V and J calls and clone size are copied from that table; D and trimming were computed from the DNA. The sample lists 65,000 or so clones; approximately 80% were seen once. It was during active infection that Seattle patients were enrolled and then longitudinally followed.

Material: peripheral blood. This TCR was sampled from a man aged 25-40 years with COVID-19, enrolled during active disease. V and J are TRBV5-4 and TRBJ2-6, with 7 bases that match TRBD2. The CDR3 sequence is CASSLGLAFPGANVLTF. CDR3 coding DNA: TGTGCCAGCAGCTTGGGACTAGCTTTTCCCGGGGCCAACGTCCTGACTTTC.